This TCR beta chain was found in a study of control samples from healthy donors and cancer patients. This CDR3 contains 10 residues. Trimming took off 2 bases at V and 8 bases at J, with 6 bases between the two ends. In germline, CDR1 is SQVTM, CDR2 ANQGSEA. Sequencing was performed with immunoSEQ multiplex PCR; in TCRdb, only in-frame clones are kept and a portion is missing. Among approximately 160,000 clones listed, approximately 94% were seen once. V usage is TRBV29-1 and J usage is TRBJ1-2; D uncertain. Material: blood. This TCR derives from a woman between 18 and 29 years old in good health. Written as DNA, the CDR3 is TGCAGCGTTGAACAAGGGGGCTACACCTTC. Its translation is CSVEQGGYTF.